These T cell receptor beta chains were read from a single sample in a study of human T cells and chemical hapten exposure. MiXCR was run by TCRdb on the RACE reads, yielding one entry per CDR3 protein. Of tens of thousands of distinct CDR3 sequences in the sample, around 9.3% were seen once. Sequenced material: whole blood, taken in connection with sensitization to the hapten diphenylcyclopropenone (DPC). These receptor sequences come from a woman aged 40 to 50 with alopecia areata. Some clones in this sample may be carry-over from other donors' samples. The CDR3 runs from the conserved cysteine through the conserved F or W. A D gene is named only where the DNA matches it firmly. The size of a clone is reported for some rows only, either as once, few or many, or as a class for expanded clones.

j_call: TRBJ1-1
clone_size: many
d_call: NA
v_call: TRBV6-5
cdr3_nt: TGTGCCAGCAGTTACGAAGGGGGGTCTGAAGCTTTCTTT
cdr3_aa: CASSYEGGSEAFF

j_call: TRBJ1-2
clone_size: many
d_call: NA
v_call: TRBV20-1
cdr3_nt: TGCAGTGCTAGTCATCAGGGTAACTATGGCTACACCTTC
cdr3_aa: CSASHQGNYGYTF

j_call: TRBJ2-7
clone_size: many
d_call: TRBD1
v_call: TRBV5-1
cdr3_nt: TGCGCCAGCAGCTCGGACGGGACAGGGTATTACGAGCAGTACTTC
cdr3_aa: CASSSDGTGYYEQYF

j_call: TRBJ2-2
clone_size: NA
d_call: NA
v_call: TRBV7-6
cdr3_nt: TGTGCCAGCAGCTTAAACTATTACACCGGGGAGCTGTTTTTT
cdr3_aa: CASSLNYYTGELFF

j_call: TRBJ1-2
clone_size: many
d_call: NA
v_call: TRBV12-3/TRBV12-4
cdr3_nt: TGTGCCAGCAGTTTGCAGGGGATTGGGTATGGCTACACCTTC
cdr3_aa: CASSLQGIGYGYTF

j_call: TRBJ1-1
clone_size: many
d_call: TRBD1
v_call: TRBV5-1
cdr3_nt: TGCGCCAGCAGCTATAGGACAGGGCAGAACACTGAAGCTTTCTTT
cdr3_aa: CASSYRTGQNTEAFF

j_call: TRBJ2-5
clone_size: many
d_call: NA
v_call: TRBV29-1
cdr3_nt: TGCAGCGTTCCGCCGACTCCAAGGGAGACCCAGTACTTC
cdr3_aa: CSVPPTPRETQYF

j_call: TRBJ2-7
clone_size: NA
d_call: TRBD1
v_call: TRBV12-3/TRBV12-4
cdr3_nt: TGTGCCAGCAGTTCCCCCCCTCCGACAGGGTCTAAGGACGAGCAGTACTTC
cdr3_aa: CASSSPPPTGSKDEQYF

j_call: TRBJ1-2
clone_size: few
d_call: NA
v_call: TRBV20-1
cdr3_nt: TGCAGTGCTAGTCTCGGCGGGGACTCACGGGGCTACACCTTC
cdr3_aa: CSASLGGDSRGYTF

j_call: TRBJ1-1
clone_size: NA
d_call: NA
v_call: TRBV15
cdr3_nt: TGTGCCACCTGGGAGCCGGGGGCTGAAGCTTTCTTT
cdr3_aa: CATWEPGAEAFF

j_call: TRBJ2-2
clone_size: NA
d_call: TRBD1
v_call: TRBV29-1
cdr3_nt: TGCAGCGCCAGGGGGACCGCCGGGGAGCTGTTTTTT
cdr3_aa: CSARGTAGELFF

j_call: TRBJ1-1
clone_size: NA
d_call: NA
v_call: TRBV2
cdr3_nt: TGTGCCAGCAGATCAGATGCCGGGACCGTCGCAGCTGAAGCTTTCTTT
cdr3_aa: CASRSDAGTVAAEAFF

j_call: TRBJ1-6
clone_size: many
d_call: NA
v_call: TRBV6-5
cdr3_nt: TGTGCCAGCAGTTACTCGAGGGGATGGAGCTCCTATAATTCACCCCTCCACTTT
cdr3_aa: CASSYSRGWSSYNSPLHF

j_call: TRBJ2-1
clone_size: NA
d_call: NA
v_call: TRBV12-5
cdr3_nt: TGTGCTAGTGGTTTGACTAGCTCCTACAATGAGCAGTTCTTC
cdr3_aa: CASGLTSSYNEQFF

j_call: TRBJ2-7
clone_size: few
d_call: NA
v_call: TRBV30
cdr3_nt: TGTGCCTGGAATGGTTTGGGGTCCTACGAGCAGTACTTC
cdr3_aa: CAWNGLGSYEQYF

j_call: TRBJ2-5
clone_size: few
d_call: TRBD1
v_call: TRBV5-1
cdr3_nt: TGCGCCAGCAGCTTGGGTACAGGGGTACCCTGGGGAGAGACCCAGTACTTC
cdr3_aa: CASSLGTGVPWGETQYF

j_call: TRBJ2-5
clone_size: few
d_call: TRBD2
v_call: TRBV20-1
cdr3_nt: TGCAGTGCCCCTCCGGCGGGGGTGGAGACCCAGTACTTC
cdr3_aa: CSAPPAGVETQYF

j_call: TRBJ2-7
clone_size: NA
d_call: TRBD1
v_call: TRBV28
cdr3_nt: TGTGCCAGCAGCTCGGGACAGGGGCCCTACGAGCAGTACTTC
cdr3_aa: CASSSGQGPYEQYF

j_call: TRBJ2-7
clone_size: few
d_call: NA
v_call: TRBV7-8
cdr3_nt: TGTGCCAGCAGCTTAGGAGGGTCAGGCTCCTACGAGCAGTACTTC
cdr3_aa: CASSLGGSGSYEQYF

j_call: TRBJ1-1
clone_size: many
d_call: NA
v_call: TRBV18
cdr3_nt: TGTGCCAGCTCACCGGGACAGAACACTGAAGCTTTCTTT
cdr3_aa: CASSPGQNTEAFF

j_call: TRBJ1-1
clone_size: NA
d_call: TRBD1
v_call: TRBV20-1
cdr3_nt: TGCAGTGCTAGAGTAGGGACAGGAAACACTGAAGCTTTCTTT
cdr3_aa: CSARVGTGNTEAFF

j_call: TRBJ1-6
clone_size: many
d_call: TRBD1
v_call: TRBV6-6
cdr3_nt: TGTGCCAGCAGTTACTACGGCAGGGGGACCTATAATTCACCCCTCCACTTT
cdr3_aa: CASSYYGRGTYNSPLHF

j_call: TRBJ1-1
clone_size: NA
d_call: NA
v_call: TRBV5-1
cdr3_nt: TGCGCCAGCAGCTTGGCAGGGGTAGGGAACACTGAAGCTTTCTTT
cdr3_aa: CASSLAGVGNTEAFF

j_call: TRBJ1-3
clone_size: NA
d_call: NA
v_call: TRBV29-1
cdr3_nt: TGCAGCGGTCTACGTGGAAACACCATATATTTT
cdr3_aa: CSGLRGNTIYF

j_call: TRBJ1-5
clone_size: NA
d_call: NA
v_call: TRBV21-1
cdr3_nt: TGTGCCCCCGGGCGTCAGCCCCAGCATTTT
cdr3_aa: CAPGRQPQHF

j_call: TRBJ2-7
clone_size: once
d_call: NA
v_call: TRBV7-9
cdr3_nt: TGTGCCAGCAGCTTAAAGGGACTTATCCCCTACGAGCAGTACTTC
cdr3_aa: CASSLKGLIPYEQYF

j_call: TRBJ1-5
clone_size: many
d_call: NA
v_call: TRBV3-1
cdr3_nt: TGTGCCAGCAGCCCCGGGACGGGAAATCAGCCCCAGCATTTT
cdr3_aa: CASSPGTGNQPQHF

j_call: TRBJ2-2
clone_size: many
d_call: NA
v_call: TRBV12-3/TRBV12-4
cdr3_nt: TGTGCCAGCAGCCCCCTTGGTTCTGGGTACGCCGGGGAGCTGTTTTTT
cdr3_aa: CASSPLGSGYAGELFF

j_call: TRBJ2-7
clone_size: few
d_call: TRBD1
v_call: TRBV19
cdr3_nt: TGTGCCAGTACCTCCGGGACAGGGGACTACGAGCAGTACTTC
cdr3_aa: CASTSGTGDYEQYF

j_call: TRBJ2-7
clone_size: few
d_call: NA
v_call: TRBV2
cdr3_nt: TGTGCCAGCAGTGTACATAAGGAGACGGTGATCTACGAGCAGTACTTC
cdr3_aa: CASSVHKETVIYEQYF

j_call: TRBJ2-1
clone_size: many
d_call: TRBD2
v_call: TRBV5-1
cdr3_nt: TGCGCCAGCAGCCCGGGACTAGCGGGGGGGACATTCAATGAGCAGTTCTTC
cdr3_aa: CASSPGLAGGTFNEQFF

j_call: TRBJ2-1
clone_size: many
d_call: TRBD2
v_call: TRBV29-1
cdr3_nt: TGCAGCGTTGAAGGGGGAGCGGGGGCTGACAATGAGCAGTTCTTC
cdr3_aa: CSVEGGAGADNEQFF

j_call: TRBJ1-5
clone_size: many
d_call: NA
v_call: TRBV19
cdr3_nt: TGTGCCAGTACAAGGGACTACAATCAGCCCCAGCATTTT
cdr3_aa: CASTRDYNQPQHF

j_call: TRBJ1-5
clone_size: many
d_call: TRBD1
v_call: TRBV6-6
cdr3_nt: TGTGCCAGCAGCCGGGATCCGGGACAGGGTCATCAGCCCCAGCATTTT
cdr3_aa: CASSRDPGQGHQPQHF

j_call: TRBJ1-5
clone_size: many
d_call: NA
v_call: TRBV4-1
cdr3_nt: TGCGCCAGCAGCCAAAGCCTGGGCAGAATTCAAAAAAACAATCAGCCCCAGCATTTT
cdr3_aa: CASSQSLGRIQKNNQPQHF

j_call: TRBJ2-3
clone_size: few
d_call: NA
v_call: TRBV6-4
cdr3_nt: TGTGCCAGCAGTCTACAGGGTAGCGCTGATACGCAGTATTTT
cdr3_aa: CASSLQGSADTQYF

j_call: TRBJ2-5
clone_size: NA
d_call: NA
v_call: TRBV6-6
cdr3_nt: TGTGCCAGCAGTTACACAGCGGCCCAGACCCAGTACTTC
cdr3_aa: CASSYTAAQTQYF

j_call: TRBJ1-5
clone_size: few
d_call: NA
v_call: TRBV7-2
cdr3_nt: TGTGCCAGCAGCCTAGGGGCGGGCGGCAATCAGCCCCAGCATTTT
cdr3_aa: CASSLGAGGNQPQHF

j_call: TRBJ1-6
clone_size: few
d_call: TRBD1
v_call: TRBV12-3/TRBV12-4
cdr3_nt: TGTGCCAGCAGTGGGGGACAGGGGGTGCAAAAACGCGAAGGTTCCTATAATTCACCCCTCCACTTT
cdr3_aa: CASSGGQGVQKREGSYNSPLHF

j_call: TRBJ2-4
clone_size: NA
d_call: NA
v_call: TRBV4-3
cdr3_nt: TGCGCCAGCAGCCAAGATAGGGGTAGCGGTAGCCTAGCCAAAAACATTCAGTACTTC
cdr3_aa: CASSQDRGSGSLAKNIQYF

j_call: TRBJ1-3
clone_size: many
d_call: NA
v_call: TRBV10-3
cdr3_nt: TGTGCCATCAGTGACCAGGCCCACCTCCCAGGAAACACCATATATTTT
cdr3_aa: CAISDQAHLPGNTIYF

j_call: TRBJ2-3
clone_size: many
d_call: NA
v_call: TRBV5-4
cdr3_nt: TGTGCCAGCAGGGGGGTGGGGTCAGATACGCAGTATTTT
cdr3_aa: CASRGVGSDTQYF

j_call: TRBJ2-7
clone_size: NA
d_call: NA
v_call: TRBV7-2
cdr3_nt: TGTGCCAGCAGCTTAGCGGCGGGGTACTCCTACGAGCAGTACTTC
cdr3_aa: CASSLAAGYSYEQYF

j_call: TRBJ2-7
clone_size: many
d_call: NA
v_call: TRBV28
cdr3_nt: TGTGCCAGCAGTCCAAGCCGTTTCCACCTAAGCTCCTACGAGCAGTACTTC
cdr3_aa: CASSPSRFHLSSYEQYF

j_call: TRBJ1-1
clone_size: many
d_call: TRBD1
v_call: TRBV30
cdr3_nt: TGTGCCTACGACAGGGGGCGAGGTGAAGCTTTCTTT
cdr3_aa: CAYDRGRGEAFF

j_call: TRBJ2-7
clone_size: many
d_call: NA
v_call: TRBV29-1
cdr3_nt: TGCAGCGTTGAAAAGCAGGGCACGGACGAGCAGTACTTC
cdr3_aa: CSVEKQGTDEQYF

j_call: TRBJ2-5
clone_size: many
d_call: NA
v_call: TRBV7-3
cdr3_nt: TGTGCCAGCAGCCACCCCCTACAAGAGACCCAGTACTTC
cdr3_aa: CASSHPLQETQYF

j_call: TRBJ2-2
clone_size: many
d_call: TRBD2
v_call: TRBV2
cdr3_nt: TGTGCCAGCAGTGAGAGCTCTAGCGGGGGGCCAGGCACCGGGGAGCTGTTTTTT
cdr3_aa: CASSESSSGGPGTGELFF

j_call: TRBJ1-3
clone_size: NA
d_call: NA
v_call: TRBV29-1
cdr3_nt: TGCAGCGTTGAAAAAGGACCTGGAAACACCATATATTTT
cdr3_aa: CSVEKGPGNTIYF

j_call: TRBJ2-7
clone_size: NA
d_call: NA
v_call: TRBV5-1
cdr3_nt: TGCGCCAGCAGCTTGGGGGGCCAAATGGAGGGCCACGAGCAGTACTTC
cdr3_aa: CASSLGGQMEGHEQYF

j_call: TRBJ1-6
clone_size: many
d_call: NA
v_call: TRBV20-1
cdr3_nt: TGCAGTGCCCAGGAGGCCAGGCCTTCTGGGTCACCCCTCCACTTT
cdr3_aa: CSAQEARPSGSPLHF

j_call: TRBJ2-1
clone_size: many
d_call: NA
v_call: TRBV4-2
cdr3_nt: TGTGCCAGCAGCCATCGCGCGGGCTCCTACAATGAGCAGTTCTTC
cdr3_aa: CASSHRAGSYNEQFF

j_call: TRBJ1-5
clone_size: NA
d_call: NA
v_call: TRBV13
cdr3_nt: TGTGCCAGCAGCTTAGCGGGCACGAGCAATCAGCCCCAGCATTTT
cdr3_aa: CASSLAGTSNQPQHF